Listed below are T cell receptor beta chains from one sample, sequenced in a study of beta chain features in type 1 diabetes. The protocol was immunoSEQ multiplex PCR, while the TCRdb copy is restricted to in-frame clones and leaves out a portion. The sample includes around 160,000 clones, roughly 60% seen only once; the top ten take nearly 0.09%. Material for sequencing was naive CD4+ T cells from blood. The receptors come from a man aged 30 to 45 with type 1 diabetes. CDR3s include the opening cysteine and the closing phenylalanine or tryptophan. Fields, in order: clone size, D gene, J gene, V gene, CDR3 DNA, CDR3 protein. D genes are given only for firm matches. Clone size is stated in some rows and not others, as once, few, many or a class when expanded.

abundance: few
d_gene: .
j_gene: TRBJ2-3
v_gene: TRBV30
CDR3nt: TGTGCTTCCCACCGGGACAGCACAGATACGCAGTATTTT
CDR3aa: CASHRDSTDTQYF

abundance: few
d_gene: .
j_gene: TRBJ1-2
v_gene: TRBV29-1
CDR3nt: TGCAGCGTTTTGACCAACTATGGCTACACCTTC
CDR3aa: CSVLTNYGYTF

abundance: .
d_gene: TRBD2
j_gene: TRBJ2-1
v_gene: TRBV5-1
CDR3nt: TGCGCCAGCACCGGACTAGCGGGCTCCTACAATGAGCAGTTCTTC
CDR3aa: CASTGLAGSYNEQFF

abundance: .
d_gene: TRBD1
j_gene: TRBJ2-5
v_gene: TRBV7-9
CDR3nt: TGTGCCAGCAGCCTAGACAGGGGAGGAGAGACCCAGTACTTC
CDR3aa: CASSLDRGGETQYF

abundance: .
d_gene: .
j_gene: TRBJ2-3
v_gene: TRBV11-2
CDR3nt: TGTGCCAGCAGCTACGGGGGGCCCCCAGATACGCAGTATTTT
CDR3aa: CASSYGGPPDTQYF

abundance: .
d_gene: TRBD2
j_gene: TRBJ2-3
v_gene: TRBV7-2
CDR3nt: TGTGCCAGCAGCTTAGCGCCTCTAGCGGGGGGGACAGATACGCAGTATTTT
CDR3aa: CASSLAPLAGGTDTQYF

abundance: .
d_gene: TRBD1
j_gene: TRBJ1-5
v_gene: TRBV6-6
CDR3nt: TGTGCCAGCAGCCAGCTCGACAGGGGACAACAGCCCCAGCATTTT
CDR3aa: CASSQLDRGQQPQHF

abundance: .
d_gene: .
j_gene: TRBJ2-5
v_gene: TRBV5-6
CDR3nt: TGTGCCAGCAGCTATGACCCTGGACAAGAGACCCAGTACTTC
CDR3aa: CASSYDPGQETQYF

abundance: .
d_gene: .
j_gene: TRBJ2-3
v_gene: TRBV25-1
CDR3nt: TGTGCCAGCAGTGAAAGTGGCCAGAGCACAGATACGCAGTATTTT
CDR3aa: CASSESGQSTDTQYF

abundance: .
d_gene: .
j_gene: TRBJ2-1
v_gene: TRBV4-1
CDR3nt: TGCGCCAGCAGCTTGGGGATAGGGAGCTACAATGAGCAGTTCTTC
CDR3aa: CASSLGIGSYNEQFF

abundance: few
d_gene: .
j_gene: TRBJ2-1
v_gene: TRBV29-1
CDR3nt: TGCAGCGGCGACATCGAGAGCTCCTACAATGAGCAGTTCTTC
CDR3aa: CSGDIESSYNEQFF

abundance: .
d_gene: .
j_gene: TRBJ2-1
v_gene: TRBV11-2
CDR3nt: TGTGCCTGTAGGCCTGGGGGAGGCAATGAGCAGTTCTTC
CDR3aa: CACRPGGGNEQFF

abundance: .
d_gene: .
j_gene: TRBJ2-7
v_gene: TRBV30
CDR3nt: TGTGCCTGGAATCAGGGAGGCTCCTACGAGCAGTACTTC
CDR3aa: CAWNQGGSYEQYF

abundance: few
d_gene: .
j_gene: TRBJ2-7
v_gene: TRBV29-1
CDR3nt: TGCAGCGTTGCTTTTCCGGAGGTATTCGAGCAGTACTTC
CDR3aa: CSVAFPEVFEQYF

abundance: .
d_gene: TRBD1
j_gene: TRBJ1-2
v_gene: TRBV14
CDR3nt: TGTGCCAGCAGCCCAAGGACAGGTGATGGCTACACCTTC
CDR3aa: CASSPRTGDGYTF

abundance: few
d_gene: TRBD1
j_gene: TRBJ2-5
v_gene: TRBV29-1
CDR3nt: TGCAGCGCCACTGGACAGGGGCAAGAGACCCAGTACTTC
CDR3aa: CSATGQGQETQYF

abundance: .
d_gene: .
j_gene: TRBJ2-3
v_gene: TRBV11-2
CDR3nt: TGTGCCAGCAGCTTAGCCGGCAGTAGCACAGATACGCAGTATTTT
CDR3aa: CASSLAGSSTDTQYF

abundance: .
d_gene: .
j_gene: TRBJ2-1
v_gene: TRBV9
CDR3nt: TGTGCCAGCAGCGTAGGGGCTTACTACAATGAGCAGTTCTTC
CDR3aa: CASSVGAYYNEQFF

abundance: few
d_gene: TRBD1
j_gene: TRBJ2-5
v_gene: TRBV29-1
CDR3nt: TGCAGCGCGCGACAGGGCCGCGAGACCCAGTACTTC
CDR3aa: CSARQGRETQYF

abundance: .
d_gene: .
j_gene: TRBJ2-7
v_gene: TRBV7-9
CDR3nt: TGTGCCAGCAGCCCGGACAGCTTCTCCTACGAGCAGTACTTC
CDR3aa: CASSPDSFSYEQYF